The next 15 T cell receptor beta chains were all read from a single sample in a study of blood T cell repertoires in COVID-19. The protocol was immunoSEQ multiplex PCR, while the TCRdb copy is restricted to in-frame clones and leaves out a portion. Here the sample spans about 200,000 clones, roughly 80% being singletons. The sample consisted of peripheral blood. Receptor source: a woman older than 75 with acute or convalescent COVID-19.

The J gene is TRBJ1-5, the V gene TRBV7-2, with 7 positions matching TRBD1. The length of the CDR3 is 14 residues. The trim removed 5 bases at V and 4 bases at J, leaving 5 bases unmatched. Germline-derived CDR1 and CDR2 are SGHTA and FQGNSA. The CDR3 DNA sequence: TGTGCCAGCAGCCTGACAGGGCCTAATCAGCCCCAGCATTTT. This translates into CASSLTGPNQPQHF.

This sequence joins TRBV24-1 and TRBJ2-1, with 12 bases fitting TRBD2. The germline V gene encodes CDR1 KGHDR and CDR2 SFDVKD. Losses at the gene ends were 2 bases for V and 7 bases for J; bases not matched to a gene: 8. This CDR3 comprises 17 residues. The CDR3 spells CATSDSLAGGPLNEQFF. As DNA, the CDR3 is TGTGCCACCAGTGATTCCCTAGCGGGGGGGCCTTTGAATGAGCAGTTCTTC.

The rearrangement links TRBV11-2 to TRBJ1-1; D is undetermined. The ends were cut back, 3 bases at V and 1 base at J, with 9 bases in the middle. CDR3 size: 14 residues. The germline V gene has CDR1 SGHAT and CDR2 FQNNGV. Here the CDR3 reads CASSFAQKNTEAFF. The DNA for the CDR3 is TGTGCCAGCAGCTTTGCACAGAAGAACACTGAAGCTTTCTTT.

The V and J genes are TRBV4-3 and TRBJ2-3, with D maybe TRBD2 (5 bases). The V and J ends lost 4 bases and 2 bases respectively, with 10 bases between them. This CDR3 has 14 residues. CDR1 is LGHNA and CDR2 is YSLEER in the germline V gene. This CDR3 reads CASSLGIYTDTQYF. Here the CDR3 DNA reads TGCGCCAGCAGCCTCGGGATCTACACAGATACGCAGTATTTT.

The rearrangement uses TRBV7-4 and TRBJ1-5; TRBD1 agrees at 7 bases. The germline gives CDR1 SGHVT, CDR2 SQSDAQ. The CDR3 is 15 residues long. J lost 3 bases, V lost 5 bases, and 7 bases had no gene match. CDR3 loop: CASSPTDRDNQPQHF. The CDR3 DNA follows: TGTGCCAGCAGCCCAACCGACAGGGACAATCAGCCCCAGCATTTT.

The V and J genes are TRBV9 and TRBJ2-5; D gene ambiguous. Germline V gene sequence: CDR1 SGDLS, CDR2 YYNGEE. Trimming took 0 bases from V and 1 from J, leaving 7 bases between them. CDR3 size: 14 residues. CDR3 DNA sequence: TGTGCCAGCAGCGTAGGCCAGTTCCAAGAGACCCAGTACTTC. As protein: CASSVGQFQETQYF.

The chain employs TRBV5-1 and TRBJ2-1; D possibly corresponds to TRBD2 (5 bases). The CDR3 totals 15 residues. Trimming cost V 0 bases and J 5 bases, with 12 bases left between them. CDR1 is SGHRS, CDR2 YFSETQ, per germline. The CDR3 here is CASSLAGTRDNEQFF. CDR3 DNA sequence: TGCGCCAGCAGCTTGGCTGGAACTAGAGACAATGAGCAGTTCTTC.

The chain employs TRBV7-2 and TRBJ2-5; the D gene is possibly TRBD2 (6 bases). This CDR3 has 15 amino acids. The V end lost 1 base, the J end lost 13 bases, and 22 bases lay between the germline ends. Germline values: CDR1 SGHTA, CDR2 FQGNSA. CDR3 sequence (DNA): TGTGCCAGCAGCTTAGAAACAGGCGGGGCCTTCATCTGGTACTTC. As protein: CASSLETGGAFIWYF.

J is TRBJ2-7 and V is TRBV28, with TRBD1 matching 8 bases. Losses at the gene ends were 9 bases for V and 4 bases for J; bases not matched to a gene: 11. The CDR3 runs 14 residues. Germline V gene data show CDR1 as MDHEN and CDR2 as SYDVKM. In nucleotides, the CDR3 is TGTGCCAGTGCGGCGGGACAGGTCCAATACGAGCAGTACTTC. Amino acids: CASAAGQVQYEQYF.

This clone was detected a few times. The rearrangement uses TRBV10-3 and TRBJ2-7; TRBD1 matches at 8 bases. J was trimmed by 6 bases and V by 3 bases; bases with no gene match: 10. Germline-derived CDR1 and CDR2 are ENHRY and SYGVKD. The CDR3 loop spans 15 amino acids. The CDR3 DNA reads as TGTGCCATCAGTGAAAATATAGGACAGGGAAGCGAGCAGTACTTC. Translating gives CAISENIGQGSEQYF.

The chain employs TRBV11-3 and TRBJ1-4, with D possibly matching TRBD1 (5 bases). This CDR3 comprises 14 residues. The V gene lost 0 bases and the J gene lost 14 bases, with 16 bases spanning the gap. Per the germline V gene, CDR1 is SGHNT and CDR2 is YENEEA. For the CDR3, the DNA is TGTGCCAGCAGCTTAGACCCTTCTGCGACAGAGCTGTTTTTT. Protein product: CASSLDPSATELFF.

The chain is built from TRBV18 and TRBJ2-3; 13 nucleotides align to TRBD2. Losses at the gene ends were 5 bases for V and 0 bases for J; bases not matched to a gene: 5. The germline CDR1 and CDR2 sequences are KGHSH and LQKENI. The CDR3 covers 17 residues. CDR3 protein: CASSRTSGGLSTDTQYF. CDR3 in DNA: TGTGCCAGCTCAAGGACTAGCGGGGGCCTTAGCACAGATACGCAGTATTTT.

The chain carries TRBV27 and TRBJ2-7; 10 bases are shared with TRBD2. Germline CDR1 is MNHEY and CDR2 is SMNVEV (reference sequence). CDR3 size: 14 residues. After removal of 1 base from V and 6 bases from J, the junction contained 3 bases not matched to a gene. The CDR3 bases are TGTGCCAGCAGTTTATTTAGGACTAGCGGCGAGCAGTACTTC. Protein product: CASSLFRTSGEQYF.

This chain links TRBV30 with TRBJ1-6; D remains unclear. Germline values: CDR1 GTSNPN, CDR2 SVGIG (reference sequence). V was trimmed by 2 bases and J by 1 base, leaving 15 bases between them. There are 17 residues in the CDR3. Here the CDR3 DNA reads TGTGCCTGGAGTTATAATGAAGCCCCTTCCTATAATTCACCCCTCCACTTT. Encoded protein: CAWSYNEAPSYNSPLHF.

V usage is TRBV7-8 and J usage is TRBJ2-1; 13 positions agree with TRBD2. The CDR3 loop spans 17 amino acids. Per the germline V gene, CDR1 is SGHVS and CDR2 is FQNEAQ. The V gene end was trimmed by 1 base and the J gene end by 4 bases; junction bases not matched to a gene: 4. Here the CDR3 reads CASSLVTSGRGYNEQFF. In DNA, the CDR3 is TGTGCCAGCAGCTTAGTAACTAGCGGGAGGGGTTACAATGAGCAGTTCTTC.